This T cell receptor beta chain was retrieved from a study of blood T cell repertoires in COVID-19. The V and J ends lost 0 bases and 5 bases, in that order; junction bases with no gene match: 7. CDR3 length: 15 residues. The germline V gene has CDR1 SGHRS and CDR2 YFSETQ. Using immunoSEQ multiplex PCR, the repertoire was profiled, and TCRdb retains in-frame clones only, with some absent. The sample yields about 75,000 clones, 84% seen once. This receptor was taken from a woman aged 45-59 years with acute or convalescent COVID-19. The specimen was peripheral blood. The chain links TRBV5-1 to TRBJ2-5; 7 bases line up with TRBD2. CDR3 region: CASSLGRAGKETQYF. CDR3 coding DNA: TGCGCCAGCAGCTTGGGTAGAGCGGGGAAGGAGACCCAGTACTTC.